The sequence of this T cell receptor beta chain was determined in a study of cytomegalovirus exposure and HLA in healthy donors. On the study more broadly: Genetic ancestry analysis placed 81% of the 300 to 400 donors that were genotyped in the Caucasian-associated cluster.

This clone has just one count. Germline V gene lookup returns CDR1 MGHRA and CDR2 YSYEKL. The CDR3 runs to 14 residues. With V trimmed by 3 bases and J by 7 bases, 5 bases remained unmatched. Each of the donors was a healthy bone marrow donor. Researchers ran the PCR with 60 Vbeta and 13 Jbeta primers. Measured with immunoSEQ multiplex PCR; TCRdb has only the in-frame clones, and not every one. The sample includes 100,000 to 150,000 clones, 75% to 85% seen only once; the top ten take 8.9%. The sample comprised PBMCs. This rearrangement joins TRBV4-1 to TRBJ2-1; 8 bases are a match to TRBD1. This receptor was obtained from a man younger than 45 in good health and CMV-seropositive. This CDR3 reads CASSQIGDRNEQFF. The CDR3 DNA sequence: TGCGCCAGCAGCCAGATAGGGGACAGGAATGAGCAGTTCTTC.